The next 31 T cell receptor beta chains were all read from a single sample in a study of beta chain features in type 1 diabetes. Sequenced material consisted of expressed TCRB transcripts (all of the isolated RNA was reverse transcribed). Some clones are missing from TCRdb's copy, which holds only in-frame ones; the method was immunoSEQ multiplex PCR. The table lists 150,000 or so clones, around 10% of them singletons. Sequenced input: central memory CD4+ T cells from blood. These receptors all come from a man aged 18 to 29 in good health.

With regard to this clone: At one boundary the junction diverges from the germline segment, which might be a read error. This sample includes further DNA sequences coding for the same CDR3. The rearrangement links TRBV12-5 to TRBJ1-1; D is unclear. The CDR3 has 13 residues. Germline loops: CDR1 LGHNT, CDR2 FRNRAP. In DNA form, the CDR3 reads TGTGCTAGTGGGTTGGGAGGCAGCACTGAAGCTTTCTTT. Translating it yields CASGLGGSTEAFF.

This rearrangement joins TRBV14 to TRBJ1-4; D perhaps matches TRBD1 (5 bases). The CDR3 consists of 15 residues. The V gene lost 4 bases and the J gene lost 8 bases, with 17 bases spanning the gap. The V gene's germline CDR1 is SGHDN and CDR2 FVKESK. The CDR3 coding sequence is TGTGCCAGCAGCCTACGGACAATCGGGAAGGAAAAACTGTTTTTT. Protein sequence: CASSLRTIGKEKLFF.

This clone was counted a few times. This sequence joins TRBV11-2 and TRBJ2-5; D perhaps matches TRBD2 (6 bases). Germline lookup yields CDR1 SGHAT and CDR2 FQNNGV. This CDR3 has 15 amino acids. Trimming cost V 1 base and J 5 bases, with 14 bases left between them. The CDR3 nucleotides are TGTGCCAGCAGCTTAGTTCCGGGAGTGAGGGAGACCCAGTACTTC. Encoded protein: CASSLVPGVRETQYF. Looking up the rest from reference TRBV11-2 and TRBJ2-5 gives the full variable domain: EAGVAQSPRYKIIEKRQSVAFWCNPISGHATLYWYQQILGQGPKLLIQFQNNGVVDDSQLPKDRFSAERLKGVDSTLKIQPAKLEDSAVYLCASSLVPGVRETQYFGPGTRLLVL.

A few counts support this clone. The V call is TRBV7-8, the J call TRBJ2-7; 9 nucleotides agree with TRBD1. Germline loops: CDR1 SGHVS, CDR2 FQNEAQ. This CDR3 region has 13 residues. V lost 1 base and J lost 10; bases outside the gene matches: 5. This CDR3 is CASSLVRTGDQYF. The CDR3 DNA is TGTGCCAGCAGCTTAGTGCGGACAGGGGATCAGTACTTC.

CDR3 nucleotides: TGTGCCAGCAGCTTAGACAGGGGCGAAGCTTTCTTT. Protein product: CASSLDRGEAFF. V usage is TRBV7-3 and J usage is TRBJ1-1; TRBD1 matches 8 bases. In germline, CDR1 is SGHTA, CDR2 FQGTGA. V lost 2 bases to trimming and J lost 8 bases; unmatched junction nucleotides: 1. This CDR3 has 12 residues. Combining the CDR3 with reference TRBV7-3 and TRBJ1-1 gives the whole variable domain GAGVSQTPSNKVTEKGKYVELRCDPISGHTALYWYRQSLGQGPEFLIYFQGTGAADDSGLPNDRFFAVRPEGSVSTLKIQRTERGDSAVYLCASSLDRGEAFFGQGTRLTVV.

The rearrangement uses TRBV7-9 and TRBJ2-4; the D gene is possibly TRBD1 (5 bases). This CDR3 comprises 16 residues. Germline CDR1 reads SEHNR; CDR2 reads FQNEAQ (reference sequence). V was pared by 4 bases and J by 0 bases, with 13 bases between. The CDR3 is CASSSFPRVAKNIQYF. The CDR3 DNA sequence: TGTGCCAGCAGCTCCTTTCCCAGGGTAGCCAAAAACATTCAGTACTTC.

The chain joins TRBV9 to TRBJ1-6; D unclear. The germline V and J ends were trimmed by 7 bases and 9 bases, with 14 bases remaining between them. This CDR3 has 13 residues. Germline V gene data show CDR1 as SGDLS and CDR2 as YYNGEE. The CDR3 region is CASSSGVGSPLHF. The CDR3 bases are TGTGCCAGCTCGTCCGGTGTAGGTTCACCCCTCCACTTT.

This sequence joins TRBV5-4 and TRBJ2-5, with D perhaps TRBD1 or TRBD2 (5 bases each). The CDR3 extends over 13 amino acids. Germline assignment: CDR1 SGHNT and CDR2 YYREEE (reference sequence). V dropped 3 bases and J dropped 5 bases, with 11 bases sitting between them. The CDR3 protein is CASSWDLGETQYF. CDR3 bases: TGTGCCAGCAGCTGGGACCTTGGGGAGACCCAGTACTTC.

The genes are TRBV28 and TRBJ2-4; possibly TRBD2 for D (6 bases). V lost 5 bases and J lost 3, with 14 bases in between. The CDR3 runs 15 residues. Germline-derived CDR1 and CDR2 are MDHEN and SYDVKM. CDR3 nucleotides: TGTGCCAGCAGTCGAACTAGCATGGGCAAAAACATTCAGTACTTC. Translated, it gives CASSRTSMGKNIQYF.

This clone has ten or more counts. The junction does not match germline at one end; this may be a read error. The V gene is TRBV7-7, the J gene TRBJ2-2, with D possibly being TRBD2 (6 bases). CDR3 length: 13 residues. The germline V gene has CDR1 SSHAT and CDR2 FNYEAQ (reference sequence). CDR3: CASSLSGTGELFF. CDR3 in DNA: TGTGCTAGCAGCCTTAGCGGCACCGGGGAGCTGTTTTTT.

This clone was counted between two and nine times. The V and J genes are TRBV4-2 and TRBJ2-7; 9 positions agree with TRBD1. The V gene end was trimmed by 4 bases and the J gene end by 2 bases; junction bases not matched to a gene: 9. Per germline, CDR1 LGHNA and CDR2 YNFKEQ. This CDR3 comprises 16 residues. The CDR3 here is CASSRTTGQGTYEQYF. The CDR3 DNA sequence: TGTGCCAGCAGCCGAACCACGGGACAGGGAACCTACGAGCAGTACTTC.

This clone was counted only a few times. The V and J genes are TRBV7-9 and TRBJ1-3; D uncertain. This CDR3 has 12 amino acids. Germline V CDR1 and CDR2: SEHNR, FQNEAQ (reference sequence). Trimming stripped 2 bases from V and 4 bases from J, with 3 bases between. CDR3 coding DNA: TGTGCCAGCAGCTTAATGGGAAACACCATATATTTT. Its protein product is CASSLMGNTIYF.

This clone was seen a handful of times. This chain links TRBV4-2 with TRBJ2-6; D may be TRBD1 (6 bases). With 3 bases removed from V and 5 bases from J, the gap between germline ends came to 17 bases. Germline loops: CDR1 LGHNA, CDR2 YNFKEQ. There are 17 residues in the CDR3. CDR3 nucleotides: TGTGCCAGCAGCCACGACAGGCTTGAGGGTAGGGCCAACGTCCTGACTTTC. Translation gives CASSHDRLEGRANVLTF.

This clone was seen a handful of times. The rearrangement uses TRBV5-4 and TRBJ1-1, with TRBD1 matching 7 bases. The V gene's germline CDR1 is SGHNT and CDR2 YYREEE (reference sequence). V gave up 10 bases and J gave up 4 bases; unmatched junction bases: 10. The CDR3 contains 13 residues. The CDR3 spells CAPEENRGTEAFF. CDR3 bases: TGTGCCCCCGAGGAAAACAGGGGCACTGAAGCTTTCTTT.

This clone turned up a few times. The CDR3, as DNA: TGTGCCTGGAGGAAAACAGGGACCTATGGCTACACCTTC. This sequence encodes CAWRKTGTYGYTF. The gene calls are TRBV30 and TRBJ1-2, with a tentative D call TRBD1 (6 bases). The CDR3 runs to 13 residues. V was cut by 3 bases and J by 4 bases, with 12 bases left in between. Germline V CDR1 and CDR2: GTSNPN, SVGIG (reference sequence).

This clone has just a few counts. Written as DNA, the CDR3 is TGTGCCAGCAGCACTACGGGGGGCAAGGCGAGAGCTTTCTTT. Amino acids: CASSTTGGKARAFF. V usage is TRBV5-8 and J usage is TRBJ1-1; D is perhaps TRBD1 (6 bases). V shed 4 bases and J shed 10 bases, with 20 bases lying between them. The length of the CDR3 is 14 residues. Germline V gene sequence: CDR1 SGHTS, CDR2 YDEGEE.

The chain is built from TRBV10-3 and TRBJ1-2; D not resolved. The germline V gene has CDR1 ENHRY and CDR2 SYGVKD. CDR3 length equals 14 residues. Trimming removed 3 bases from V and 4 bases from J, with 12 bases in between. The CDR3 nucleotides are TGTGCCATCAGTGAAGGCAAGCGCCTCTATGGCTACACCTTC. Its translation is CAISEGKRLYGYTF.

Only a few counts were recorded for this clone. At one end the junction does not follow the germline gene, possibly because of a read error. The rearrangement joins TRBV27 to TRBJ2-7, with D maybe TRBD2 (6 bases). This CDR3 comprises 15 residues. In germline, CDR1 is MNHEY, CDR2 SMNVEV (reference sequence). The CDR3 DNA reads TGTGCCCGCAGTTCCTCCGGGACTCCATCCGAGGAGCAGTACTTC. Amino acid sequence: CARSSSGTPSEEQYF.

This clone was seen more than once but under ten times. This chain uses TRBV30 with TRBJ1-5; no clear D gene. V was cut by 1 base and J by 1 base, with 11 bases left in between. The germline gives CDR1 GTSNPN, CDR2 SVGIG (reference sequence). The CDR3 is 15 amino acids. CDR3: CAWSGKMGSNQPQHF. For the CDR3, the DNA is TGTGCCTGGAGTGGTAAAATGGGAAGCAATCAGCCCCAGCATTTT.

This sequence joins TRBV2 and TRBJ2-7; perhaps D is TRBD1 or TRBD2 (5 bases each). There are 14 residues in the CDR3. The germline gives CDR1 SNHLY, CDR2 FYNNEI. The V end was cut by 8 bases, the J end by 2 bases, with 16 bases between. The DNA of the CDR3 is TGTGCCAGCCTACCCGGGACGCTGCCCTACGAGCAGTACTTC. Translating gives CASLPGTLPYEQYF.

This clone has just a few counts. The chain uses TRBV7-2 and TRBJ2-7; tentative D call: TRBD1 (5 bases). CDR3 length equals 15 residues. Trimming stripped 0 bases from V and 0 bases from J, with 9 bases between. CDR1 and CDR2 from the germline V gene are SGHTA and FQGNSA. The CDR3 coding sequence is TGTGCCAGCAGCTTAGCGCTGACAGACTCCTACGAGCAGTACTTC. Translation: CASSLALTDSYEQYF.

This clone has just a few counts. A much larger clone sits a single nucleotide away, making a read error possible. The chain employs TRBV18 and TRBJ2-5; D may be TRBD1 (6 bases). With 8 bases removed from V and 5 bases from J, the gap between germline ends came to 21 bases. CDR1 is KGHSH and CDR2 is LQKENI in the germline V gene. The CDR3 extends over 15 amino acids. The CDR3 is CASASRGSGDETQYF. The CDR3 DNA is TGTGCCAGCGCAAGCAGGGGCTCGGGCGATGAGACCCAGTACTTC. The variable domain in full, completed from reference TRBV18 and TRBJ2-5, reads NAGVMQNPRHLVRRRGQEARLRCSPMKGHSHVYWYRQLPEEGLKFMVYLQKENIIDESGMPKERFSAEFPKEGPSILRIQQVVRGDSAAYFCASASRGSGDETQYFGPGTRLLVL.

The chain couples TRBV15 to TRBJ2-1, with D perhaps assigned TRBD1 or TRBD2 (5 bases each). V was trimmed by 0 bases and J by 7 bases, leaving 7 bases between them. The CDR3 is 13 amino acids. The germline V gene encodes CDR1 LNHNV and CDR2 YYDKDF (reference sequence). The chain's CDR3 is CATSRDWGNEQFF. DNA of the CDR3: TGTGCCACCAGCAGAGATTGGGGGAATGAGCAGTTCTTC. The full variable domain, rest sourced from reference TRBV15 and TRBJ2-1, is DAMVIQNPRYQVTQFGKPVTLSCSQTLNHNVMYWYQQKSSQAPKLLFHYYDKDFNNEADTPDNFQSRRPNTSFCFLDIRSPGLGDTAMYLCATSRDWGNEQFFGPGTRLTVL.

The chain employs TRBV10-3 and TRBJ2-1, with TRBD2 matching 8 bases. The CDR3 is 14 amino acids. Per germline, CDR1 ENHRY and CDR2 SYGVKD. The J segment lost 6 bases and the V segment lost 4 bases, leaving 5 bases of the junction unmatched. The CDR3 DNA reads as TGTGCCATCAGTGGTACTAGCGGAGGCAATGAGCAGTTCTTC. Translating it yields CAISGTSGGNEQFF.

This clone was picked up a small number of times. V gene TRBV7-2 combines with J gene TRBJ1-1; a weak D match, TRBD1 (6 bases). Trimming shortened V by 5 bases and J by 3 bases, and 16 bases separated the two germline ends. The germline V gene has CDR1 SGHTA and CDR2 FQGNSA. This CDR3 comprises 15 residues. CDR3 DNA sequence: TGTGCCAGCAGCGCAACCGTGGACAGCTACACTGAAGCTTTCTTT. Amino acid sequence: CASSATVDSYTEAFF.

CDR3 in amino acids: CASSLDRTGSYNEQFF. CDR3 bases: TGCGCCAGCAGCTTGGATCGGACAGGCTCCTACAATGAGCAGTTCTTC. The chain couples TRBV5-1 to TRBJ2-1; 7 bases are shared with TRBD1. The germline V gene has CDR1 SGHRS and CDR2 YFSETQ. Germline trimming cut 0 bases from V and 0 bases from J; bases unmatched to any gene: 3. The CDR3 totals 16 residues. The whole variable domain, filled in from reference TRBV5-1 and TRBJ2-1, reads KAGVTQTPRYLIKTRGQQVTLSCSPISGHRSVSWYQQTPGQGLQFLFEYFSETQRNKGNFPGRFSGRQFSNSRSEMNVSTLELGDSALYLCASSLDRTGSYNEQFFGPGTRLTVL.

The table lists this clone with a few counts. The chain combines TRBV9 with TRBJ2-7, with D maybe TRBD1 (6 bases). Trimming took 5 bases from V and 3 from J, leaving 18 bases between them. There are 15 residues in the CDR3. Germline values: CDR1 SGDLS, CDR2 YYNGEE. CDR3 sequence reads: CASSPQGSGYYEQYF. The CDR3 nucleotides are TGTGCCAGCAGTCCACAGGGAAGTGGGTACTACGAGCAGTACTTC.

The genes are TRBV29-1 and TRBJ1-2; weak D call: TRBD1 (6 bases). The CDR3 runs to 16 residues. Trimming pared 5 bases from V and 6 bases from J, leaving 25 bases between. Germline V gives CDR1 SQVTM, CDR2 ANQGSEA. CDR3 coding DNA: TGCAGCGTTAGTTTGCCCAACAGGGTCTCCAATAATGGCTACACCTTC. Protein sequence: CSVSLPNRVSNNGYTF.

The gene calls are TRBV5-1 and TRBJ1-6; maybe TRBD1 (5 bases). The CDR3 has 13 residues. The V gene's germline CDR1 is SGHRS and CDR2 YFSETQ. The V end was cut by 3 bases, the J end by 9 bases, with 10 bases between. The CDR3 coding sequence is TGCGCCAGCAGCTCTGGGGGGGTTTCACCCCTCCACTTT. It encodes CASSSGGVSPLHF.

The chain has TRBV25-1 and TRBJ2-7, with D perhaps given as TRBD1 or TRBD2 (5 bases each). CDR1 and CDR2 (germline): MGHDK, SYGVNS. V was clipped by 3 bases and J by 8 bases, with 11 bases between them. This CDR3 is built from 12 residues. The CDR3 region is CASSDYSGQQYF. Written as DNA, the CDR3 is TGTGCCAGCAGTGATTATTCGGGACAGCAGTACTTC.

The J gene is TRBJ1-1, the V gene TRBV18, with 9 bases identical to TRBD1. Germline V gene sequence: CDR1 KGHSH, CDR2 LQKENI. The CDR3 contains 17 residues. Losses at the gene ends were 4 bases for V and 1 base for J; bases not matched to a gene: 10. CDR3 protein: CASSHGVTDRGNTEAFF. DNA of the CDR3: TGTGCCAGCTCACATGGAGTAACGGACAGGGGGAACACTGAAGCTTTCTTT.